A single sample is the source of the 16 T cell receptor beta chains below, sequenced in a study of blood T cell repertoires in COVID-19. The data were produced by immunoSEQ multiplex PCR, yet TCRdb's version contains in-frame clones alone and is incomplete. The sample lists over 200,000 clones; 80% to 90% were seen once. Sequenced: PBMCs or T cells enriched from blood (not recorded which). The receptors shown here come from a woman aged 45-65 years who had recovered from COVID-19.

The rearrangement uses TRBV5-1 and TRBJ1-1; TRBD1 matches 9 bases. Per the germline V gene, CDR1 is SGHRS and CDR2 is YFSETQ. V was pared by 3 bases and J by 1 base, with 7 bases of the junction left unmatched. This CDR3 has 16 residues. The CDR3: CASSSQQGATNTEAFF. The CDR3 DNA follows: TGCGCCAGCAGCTCCCAACAGGGGGCCACGAACACTGAAGCTTTCTTT.

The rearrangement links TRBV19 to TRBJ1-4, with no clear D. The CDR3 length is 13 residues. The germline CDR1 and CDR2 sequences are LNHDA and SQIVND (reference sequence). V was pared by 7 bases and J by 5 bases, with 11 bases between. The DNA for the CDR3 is TGTGCCAGTACATATCGGGAAAATGAAAAACTGTTTTTT. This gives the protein CASTYRENEKLFF.

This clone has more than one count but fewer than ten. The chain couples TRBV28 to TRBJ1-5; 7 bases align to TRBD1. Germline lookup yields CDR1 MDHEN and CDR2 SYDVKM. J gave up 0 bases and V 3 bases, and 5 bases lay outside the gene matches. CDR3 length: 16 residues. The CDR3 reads CASSFTRGVSNQPQHF. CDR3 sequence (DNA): TGTGCCAGCAGTTTCACCAGGGGGGTTAGCAATCAGCCCCAGCATTTT. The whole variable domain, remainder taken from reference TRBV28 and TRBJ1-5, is DVKVTQSSRYLVKRTGEKVFLECVQDMDHENMFWYRQDPGLGLRLIYFSYDVKMKEKGDIPEGYSVSREKKERFSLILESASTNQTSMYLCASSFTRGVSNQPQHFGDGTRLSIL.

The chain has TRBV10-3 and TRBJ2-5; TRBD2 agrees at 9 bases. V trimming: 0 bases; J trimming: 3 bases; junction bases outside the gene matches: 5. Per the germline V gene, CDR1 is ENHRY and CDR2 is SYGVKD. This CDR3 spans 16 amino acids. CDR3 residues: CAISESGREGKETQYF. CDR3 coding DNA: TGTGCCATCAGTGAGTCCGGGCGGGAGGGAAAAGAGACCCAGTACTTC.

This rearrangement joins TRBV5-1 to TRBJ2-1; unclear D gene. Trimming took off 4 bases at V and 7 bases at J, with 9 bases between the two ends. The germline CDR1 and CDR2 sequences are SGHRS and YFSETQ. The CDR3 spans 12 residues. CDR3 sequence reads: CASSANLNEQFF. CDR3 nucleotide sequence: TGCGCCAGCAGCGCCAACCTAAATGAGCAGTTCTTC.

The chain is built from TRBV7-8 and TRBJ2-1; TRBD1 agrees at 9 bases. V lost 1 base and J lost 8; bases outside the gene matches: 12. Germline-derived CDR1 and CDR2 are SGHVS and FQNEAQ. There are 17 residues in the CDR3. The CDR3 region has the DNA TGTGCCAGCAGCTTAGAGGGGGGCGGGGACAGGGAGGATGAGCAGTTCTTC. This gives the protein CASSLEGGGDREDEQFF.

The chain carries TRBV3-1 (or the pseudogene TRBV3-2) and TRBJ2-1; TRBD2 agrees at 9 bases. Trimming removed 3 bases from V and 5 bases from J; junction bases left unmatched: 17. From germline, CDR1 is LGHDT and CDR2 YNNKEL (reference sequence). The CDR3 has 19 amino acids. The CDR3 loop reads CASSQNSPSSGRIDNEQFF. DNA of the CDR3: TGTGCCAGCAGCCAGAACTCCCCTTCAAGCGGGAGGATAGACAATGAGCAGTTCTTC.

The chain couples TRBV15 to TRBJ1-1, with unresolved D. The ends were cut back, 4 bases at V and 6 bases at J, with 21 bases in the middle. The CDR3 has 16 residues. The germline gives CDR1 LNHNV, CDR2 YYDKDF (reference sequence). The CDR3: CATSTSRTGGPPEAFF. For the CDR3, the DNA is TGTGCCACCAGCACCAGCCGGACGGGAGGTCCCCCTGAAGCTTTCTTT.

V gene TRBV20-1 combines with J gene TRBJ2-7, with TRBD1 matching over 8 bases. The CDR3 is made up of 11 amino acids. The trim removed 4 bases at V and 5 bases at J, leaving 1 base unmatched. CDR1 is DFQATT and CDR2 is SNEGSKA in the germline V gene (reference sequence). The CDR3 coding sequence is TGCAGTGCTAAACAGGGGGACGAGCAGTACTTC. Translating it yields CSAKQGDEQYF.

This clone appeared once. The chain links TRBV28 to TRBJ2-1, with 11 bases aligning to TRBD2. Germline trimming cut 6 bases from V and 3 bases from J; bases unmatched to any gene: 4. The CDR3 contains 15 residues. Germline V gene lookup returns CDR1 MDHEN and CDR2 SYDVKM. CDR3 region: CASRAGTSGYNEQFF. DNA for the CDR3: TGTGCCAGCAGGGCCGGGACTAGCGGCTACAATGAGCAGTTCTTC.

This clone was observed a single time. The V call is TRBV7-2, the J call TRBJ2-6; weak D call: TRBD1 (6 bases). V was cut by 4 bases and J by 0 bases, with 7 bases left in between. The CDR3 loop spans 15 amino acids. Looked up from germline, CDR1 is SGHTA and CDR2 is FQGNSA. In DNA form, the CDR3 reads TGTGCCAGCAGCTACAGGGACTCTGGGGCCAACGTCCTGACTTTC. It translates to CASSYRDSGANVLTF.

CDR3 amino acids: CAWAPLFSNEQFF. The CDR3 bases are TGTGCCTGGGCCCCTTTATTTAGCAATGAGCAGTTCTTC. The chain carries TRBV30 and TRBJ2-1; no clear D. The CDR3 covers 13 residues. From germline, CDR1 is GTSNPN and CDR2 SVGIG (reference sequence). V was trimmed by 5 bases and J by 6 bases, leaving 14 bases between them.

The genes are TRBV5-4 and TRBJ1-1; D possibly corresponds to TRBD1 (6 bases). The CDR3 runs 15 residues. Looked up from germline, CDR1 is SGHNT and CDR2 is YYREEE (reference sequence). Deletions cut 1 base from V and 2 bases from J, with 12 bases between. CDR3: CASSLSLQGNTEAFF. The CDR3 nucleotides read TGTGCCAGCAGCTTGAGTCTACAGGGAAACACTGAAGCTTTCTTT.

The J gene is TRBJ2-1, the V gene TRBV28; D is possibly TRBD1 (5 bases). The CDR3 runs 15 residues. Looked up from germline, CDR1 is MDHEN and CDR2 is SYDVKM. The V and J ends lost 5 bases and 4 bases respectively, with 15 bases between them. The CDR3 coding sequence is TGTGCCAGCAGTCCGTTGACAGCCCAATACAATGAGCAGTTCTTC. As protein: CASSPLTAQYNEQFF.

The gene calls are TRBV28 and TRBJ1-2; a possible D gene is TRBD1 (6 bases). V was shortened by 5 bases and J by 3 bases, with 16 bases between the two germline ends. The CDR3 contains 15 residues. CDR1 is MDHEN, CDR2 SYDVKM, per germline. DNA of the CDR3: TGTGCCAGCAGTCTCGGGACATCTACATACTATGGCTACACCTTC. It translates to CASSLGTSTYYGYTF.

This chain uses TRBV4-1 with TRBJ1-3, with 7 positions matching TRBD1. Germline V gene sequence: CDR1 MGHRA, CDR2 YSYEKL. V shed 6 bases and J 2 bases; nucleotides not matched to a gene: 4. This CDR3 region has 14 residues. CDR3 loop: CASRSTGTGNTIYF. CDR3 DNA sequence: TGCGCCAGCAGATCGACAGGGACTGGAAACACCATATATTTT.